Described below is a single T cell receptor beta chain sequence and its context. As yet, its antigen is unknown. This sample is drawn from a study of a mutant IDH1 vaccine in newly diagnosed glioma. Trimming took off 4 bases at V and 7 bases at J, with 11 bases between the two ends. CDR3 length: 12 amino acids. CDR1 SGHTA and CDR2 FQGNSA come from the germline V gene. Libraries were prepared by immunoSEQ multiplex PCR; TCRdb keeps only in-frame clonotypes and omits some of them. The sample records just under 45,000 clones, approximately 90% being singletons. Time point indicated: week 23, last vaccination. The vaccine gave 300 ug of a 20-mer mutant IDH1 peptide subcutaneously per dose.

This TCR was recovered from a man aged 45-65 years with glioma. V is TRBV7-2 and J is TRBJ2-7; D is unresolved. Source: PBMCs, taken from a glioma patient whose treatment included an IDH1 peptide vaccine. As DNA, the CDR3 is TGTGCCAGCAGCTCGACGGTGGGGGAGCAGTACTTC. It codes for CASSSTVGEQYF.